This is a list of T cell receptor beta chains from one sample in a study of control samples from healthy donors and cancer patients. The data were produced by immunoSEQ multiplex PCR, yet TCRdb's version contains in-frame clones alone and is incomplete. The repertoire holds some 120,000 clones, with roughly 90% as singletons. Sequencing was carried out using blood. The receptors shown here come from a man between 18 and 29 years old in good health. CDR3s include the opening cysteine and the closing phenylalanine or tryptophan. D genes are given only for firm matches. Not all rows give a size; the values are once, few, many and, for expanded clones, a class.

D	size	J	V	CDR3	DNA
NA	NA	TRBJ2-4	TRBV28	CASGGTTAKNIQYF	TGTGCCAGCGGTGGGACAACAGCCAAAAACATTCAGTACTTC
TRBD1	NA	TRBJ1-2	TRBV5-1	CASSLGQHDGYTF	TGCGCCAGCAGCCTGGGACAGCACGATGGCTACACCTTC
TRBD1	NA	TRBJ1-5	TRBV30	CAWSVRDRGYQPQHF	TGTGCCTGGAGTGTACGGGACAGGGGTTATCAGCCCCAGCATTTT
NA	NA	TRBJ2-2	TRBV5-5	CASSLSTTNTGELFF	TGTGCCAGCAGCTTATCGACAACGAACACCGGGGAGCTGTTTTTT
NA	NA	TRBJ2-3	TRBV12-3/TRBV12-4	CASSFGADTQYF	TGTGCCAGCAGTTTTGGCGCAGATACGCAGTATTTT
NA	NA	TRBJ1-2	TRBV21-1	CASTLGQEPRVGYGYTF	TGTGCCAGCACCCTCGGACAGGAGCCGCGGGTTGGCTATGGCTACACCTTC
NA	NA	TRBJ2-1	TRBV15	CATSTASLGEQFF	TGTGCCACCAGCACCGCCTCGCTAGGCGAGCAGTTCTTC
NA	NA	TRBJ2-6	TRBV30	CAWSVRGRAGANVLTF	TGTGCCTGGAGTGTCAGGGGCCGAGCTGGGGCCAACGTCCTGACTTTC
NA	once	TRBJ1-4	TRBV6-1	CASSDRFSNEKLFF	TGTGCCAGCAGTGACAGGTTCTCTAATGAAAAACTGTTTTTT
NA	once	TRBJ2-3	TRBV7-9	CASSSDTQYF	TGTGCCAGCAGCTCGGATACGCAGTATTTT
NA	NA	TRBJ2-7	TRBV5-1	CASSLQGTDYEQYF	TGCGCCAGCAGCTTGCAAGGCACGGACTACGAGCAGTACTTC
NA	NA	TRBJ2-1	TRBV4-1	CASSQRDSLTNEQFF	TGCGCCAGCAGCCAGCGGGACTCCCTAACCAATGAGCAGTTCTTC
NA	NA	TRBJ2-7	TRBV2	CASRAAVAYEQYF	TGTGCCAGCAGGGCCGCGGTTGCCTACGAGCAGTACTTC
NA	NA	TRBJ2-1	TRBV7-3	CASSLSSEGEQFF	TGTGCCAGCAGCTTAAGCTCGGAAGGTGAGCAGTTCTTC
TRBD1	once	TRBJ1-5	TRBV5-6	CASSSTGSSNQPQHF	TGTGCCAGCAGCTCGACAGGGTCGAGCAATCAGCCCCAGCATTTT
TRBD2	NA	TRBJ2-3	TRBV7-9	CASSPSGRAADTQYF	TGTGCCAGCAGCCCTAGCGGGAGGGCCGCGGATACGCAGTATTTT
NA	NA	TRBJ2-1	TRBV7-2	CASSLVPGNEQFF	TGTGCCAGCAGCTTAGTTCCGGGCAATGAGCAGTTCTTC
NA	NA	TRBJ1-5	TRBV15	CATSRDQMATENQPQHF	TGTGCCACCAGCAGAGATCAAATGGCAACAGAGAATCAGCCCCAGCATTTT
NA	NA	TRBJ2-5	TRBV15	CATSRGGLETQYF	TGTGCCACCAGCAGAGGGGGGCTTGAGACCCAGTACTTC
TRBD2	NA	TRBJ2-1	TRBV7-3	CASSFFGGADNEQFF	TGTGCCAGCAGCTTCTTCGGGGGGGCCGACAATGAGCAGTTCTTC
NA	NA	TRBJ1-4	TRBV24-1	CATSDFQGEKLFF	TGTGCCACCAGTGATTTCCAGGGGGAAAAACTGTTTTTT
NA	NA	TRBJ2-2	TRBV7-2	CASSKSRASGELFF	TGTGCCAGCAGCAAAAGCCGGGCGTCCGGGGAGCTGTTTTTT
NA	NA	TRBJ2-1	TRBV5-1	CASSLEAGGGEQFF	TGCGCCAGCAGCTTGGAGGCCGGGGGTGGGGAGCAGTTCTTC
NA	NA	TRBJ2-3	TRBV5-1	CASSPAASSTDTQYF	TGCGCCAGCAGCCCGGCGGCATCTAGCACAGATACGCAGTATTTT
TRBD1	NA	TRBJ2-5	TRBV5-5	CASSPSRTGQQETQYF	TGTGCCAGCAGCCCTAGTAGGACAGGGCAACAAGAGACCCAGTACTTC
NA	NA	TRBJ1-5	TRBV28	CASSFYGQFNSNQPQHF	TGTGCCAGCAGTTTCTATGGACAGTTCAATAGCAATCAGCCCCAGCATTTT
NA	NA	TRBJ2-6	TRBV5-4	CASSSRDGASTGANVLTF	TGTGCCAGCAGCAGCCGGGACGGCGCTTCGACTGGGGCCAACGTCCTGACTTTC
TRBD1	NA	TRBJ2-7	TRBV7-2	CASSLGQGAYEQYF	TGTGCCAGCAGCTTAGGGCAGGGGGCCTACGAGCAGTACTTC
NA	NA	TRBJ1-5	TRBV20-1	CSASNTGSNQPQHF	TGCAGTGCTAGTAATACGGGGAGCAATCAGCCCCAGCATTTT
NA	NA	TRBJ1-5	TRBV27	CASSLSGGGGSNQPQHF	TGTGCCAGCAGTTTAAGTGGGGGCGGGGGGAGCAATCAGCCCCAGCATTTT
NA	NA	TRBJ2-1	TRBV9	CASSVDPNNEQFF	TGTGCCAGCAGCGTAGACCCGAACAATGAGCAGTTCTTC
TRBD1	NA	TRBJ2-2	TRBV7-2	CASSLGGTGANTGELFF	TGTGCCAGCAGCTTAGGAGGGACAGGCGCGAACACCGGGGAGCTGTTTTTT
NA	NA	TRBJ2-1	TRBV6-5	CASSFLTGPGNEQFF	TGTGCCAGCAGTTTCCTAACAGGGCCAGGCAATGAGCAGTTCTTC
NA	once	TRBJ2-5	TRBV4-3	CASSQVSSGAETQYF	TGCGCCAGCAGCCAAGTCAGCTCGGGAGCGGAGACCCAGTACTTC
NA	NA	TRBJ2-5	TRBV2	CASTLGRETQYF	TGTGCCAGCACCCTAGGTCGGGAGACCCAGTACTTC
TRBD1	once	TRBJ1-4	TRBV3-1/TRBV3-2	CASSRPGQANEKLFF	TGTGCCAGCAGCCGACCGGGACAGGCAAATGAAAAACTGTTTTTT
NA	NA	TRBJ1-5	TRBV6-1	CASSEAGGAQPQHF	TGTGCCAGCAGTGAAGCGGGAGGGGCTCAGCCCCAGCATTTT
NA	NA	TRBJ2-3	TRBV12-3/TRBV12-4	CATARTPDTQYF	TGTGCCACCGCACGCACCCCAGATACGCAGTATTTT
NA	NA	TRBJ2-7	TRBV7-2	CASSPSSYEQYF	TGTGCCAGCAGCCCCAGCTCCTACGAGCAGTACTTC
TRBD1	NA	TRBJ2-7	TRBV4-1	CASSQAPLTGGSYEQYF	TGCGCCAGCAGCCAAGCCCCCCTGACAGGGGGTTCCTACGAGCAGTACTTC
NA	NA	TRBJ2-5	TRBV5-4	CASSLGATGSGETQYF	TGTGCCAGCAGCTTGGGGGCGACAGGCTCGGGCGAGACCCAGTACTTC
TRBD2	NA	TRBJ2-1	TRBV5-8	CASSLFTGGPSYNEQFF	TGTGCCAGCAGCTTGTTTACGGGAGGGCCCTCCTACAATGAGCAGTTCTTC
NA	NA	TRBJ2-7	TRBV7-5	CVRNSGDFTYEQYF	TGTGTCAGAAACTCGGGGGATTTTACCTACGAGCAGTACTTC
TRBD2	NA	TRBJ2-2	TRBV7-2	CASSPQPGLAGAGELFF	TGTGCCAGCAGCCCGCAACCGGGACTAGCGGGAGCCGGGGAGCTGTTTTTT
NA	NA	TRBJ1-1	TRBV7-2	CASSLMNTEAFF	TGTGCCAGCAGCTTGATGAACACTGAAGCTTTCTTT
NA	NA	TRBJ2-3	TRBV7-3	CASSRAPADTQYF	TGTGCCAGCAGCCGGGCTCCAGCAGATACGCAGTATTTT
NA	NA	TRBJ2-3	TRBV19	CASSNGPSTDTQYF	TGTGCCAGTAGTAATGGGCCTAGCACAGATACGCAGTATTTT
NA	NA	TRBJ2-7	TRBV5-1	CASSPGGNYEQYF	TGCGCCAGCTCTCCCGGGGGAAACTACGAGCAGTACTTC
NA	NA	TRBJ2-7	TRBV21-1	CASTETNRDSDSYEQYF	TGTGCCAGCACAGAGACGAACCGGGACTCAGACTCCTACGAGCAGTACTTC
NA	NA	TRBJ2-1	TRBV12-5	CASGPSRVNEQFF	TGTGCTAGTGGTCCCTCCAGGGTGAATGAGCAGTTCTTC
NA	NA	TRBJ1-4	TRBV12-3/TRBV12-4	CASSQNEKLFF	TGTGCCAGCAGCCAAAATGAAAAACTGTTTTTT
TRBD1	NA	TRBJ2-1	TRBV7-3	CASSSGTDIFEQFF	TGTGCCAGCAGCTCCGGGACAGACATTTTTGAGCAGTTCTTC
TRBD2	NA	TRBJ2-1	TRBV7-9	CASSQRGGDYHNEQFF	TGTGCCAGCAGCCAGAGGGGTGGGGACTACCACAATGAGCAGTTCTTC
TRBD2	NA	TRBJ2-7	TRBV6-5	CVSSPGLAEREQYF	TGTGTCAGCAGCCCGGGACTAGCGGAGAGAGAGCAGTACTTC
NA	once	TRBJ2-6	TRBV7-3	CASSPQGSGANVLTF	TGTGCCAGCAGTCCTCAGGGCTCTGGGGCCAACGTCCTGACTTTC
TRBD2	NA	TRBJ2-3	TRBV15	CATSSRTSGTDTQYF	TGTGCCACCAGCAGCAGGACTAGCGGCACAGATACGCAGTATTTT
NA	NA	TRBJ2-3	TRBV11-1	CASSLRALGTDTQYF	TGTGCCAGCAGCTTACGGGCCCTGGGCACAGATACGCAGTATTTT
NA	NA	TRBJ2-3	TRBV5-1	CASSPNALGDTQYF	TGCGCCAGCAGCCCAAACGCGCTTGGAGATACGCAGTATTTT
NA	NA	TRBJ1-5	TRBV28	CASTSVRGGRQPQHF	TGTGCCAGCACATCCGTCAGGGGCGGTAGGCAGCCCCAGCATTTT
TRBD2	NA	TRBJ2-3	TRBV7-2	CASSSLGSGSKTDTQYF	TGTGCCAGCAGCTCCCTCGGAAGCGGGAGCAAAACAGATACGCAGTATTTT